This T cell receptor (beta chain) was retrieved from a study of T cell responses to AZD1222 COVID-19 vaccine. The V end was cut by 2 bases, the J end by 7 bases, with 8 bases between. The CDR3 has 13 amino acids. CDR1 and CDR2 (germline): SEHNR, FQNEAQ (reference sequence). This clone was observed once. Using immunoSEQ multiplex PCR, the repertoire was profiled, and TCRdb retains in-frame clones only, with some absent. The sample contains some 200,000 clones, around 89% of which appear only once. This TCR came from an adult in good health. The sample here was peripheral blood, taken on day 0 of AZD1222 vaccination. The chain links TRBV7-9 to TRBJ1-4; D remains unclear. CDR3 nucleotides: TGTGCCAGCAGCTTAAGGGAGAGTGAAAAACTGTTTTTT. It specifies CASSLRESEKLFF. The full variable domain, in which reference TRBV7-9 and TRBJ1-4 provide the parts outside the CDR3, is DTGVSQNPRHKITKRGQNVTFRCDPISEHNRLYWYRQTLGQGPEFLTYFQNEAQLEKSRLLSDRFSAERPKGSFSTLEIQRTEQGDSAMYLCASSLRESEKLFFGSGTQLSVL.